What follows describes a single TCR beta chain. These data originate in a study of blood T cell repertoires in COVID-19. The trim removed 4 bases at V and 3 bases at J, leaving 3 bases unmatched. CDR1 SGHRS and CDR2 YFSETQ come from the germline V gene. The CDR3 extends over 13 amino acids. Clones were sequenced by immunoSEQ multiplex PCR, and TCRdb holds only the in-frame ones, with some missing. The sample gives about 360,000 clones, approximately 85% of which show up once; about 2.1% is in the top ten. The source material was PBMCs or T cells enriched from blood (not recorded which). The TCR comes from a middle-aged woman with acute COVID-19. This chain uses TRBV5-1 with TRBJ1-1, with 7 bases fitting TRBD1. The CDR3 spells CASSNRGDTEAFF. CDR3 sequence (DNA): TGCGCCAGCAGCAACAGGGGTGACACTGAAGCTTTCTTT.